The rows below give T cell receptor beta chains drawn from one sample of a study of blood T cell repertoires in COVID-19. Sequencing used immunoSEQ multiplex PCR; TCRdb keeps in-frame clones, though not all of them. The table includes roughly 230,000 clones, 81% detected once. What was sequenced was peripheral blood. The source is a woman older than 75 with acute or convalescent COVID-19. The CDR3 runs from the conserved cysteine through the conserved F or W. A D gene is named only where the DNA matches it firmly. The listing skips clone size in some rows; elsewhere it reads once, few, many or a size class.

TRBJ2-2,-,-,TRBV7-3,TGTGCCAGCAGCTTGGGGCGAACCGGGGAGCTGTTTTTT,CASSLGRTGELFF
TRBJ2-2,-,-,TRBV7-3,TGTGCCAGCAGCTTAAAGTCGCCGGGAAACACCGGGGAGCTGTTTTTT,CASSLKSPGNTGELFF
TRBJ1-3,-,-,TRBV20-1,TGCAGTCCAAGGGGTGGAAACACCATATATTTT,CSPRGGNTIYF
TRBJ2-2,-,-,TRBV11-3,TGTGCCAGCAGCTTTGGACAAGACACCGGGGAGCTGTTTTTT,CASSFGQDTGELFF
TRBJ1-1,-,-,TRBV6-1,TGTGCCAGCAGTGAACTGGGGGCCACTGAAGCTTTCTTT,CASSELGATEAFF
TRBJ1-4,-,-,TRBV6-5,TGTGCCAGCAGTATGACAAACGCGGGCGAAAAACTGTTTTTT,CASSMTNAGEKLFF
TRBJ2-1,-,TRBD2,TRBV10-2,TGCGCCAGCAGACTAGCGGGAGGGGGAGGTGAGCAGTTCTTC,CASRLAGGGGEQFF
TRBJ2-7,-,TRBD2,TRBV30,TGTGCCTGGGGAAGCGGGAGTCGTACCTACGAGCAGTACTTC,CAWGSGSRTYEQYF
TRBJ2-7,-,TRBD1,TRBV10-3,TGTGCCATCAGCGAACCGGGACAGGGGGTTTTGGACGAGCAGTACTTC,CAISEPGQGVLDEQYF
TRBJ2-5,-,-,TRBV28,TGTGCCAGCACCCTGAACAGCGGAGTACAAGAGACCCAGTACTTC,CASTLNSGVQETQYF
TRBJ2-3,-,-,TRBV5-1,TGCGCCAGCAGCTTGGATCGGGGGAGCACAGATACGCAGTATTTT,CASSLDRGSTDTQYF
TRBJ1-5,-,-,TRBV28,TGTGCCAGCAGTCCACGACTTGGTAAAGATAGCAATCAGCCCCAGCATTTT,CASSPRLGKDSNQPQHF
TRBJ1-2,-,-,TRBV19,TGTGCCAGTAGTGCGTCCGCCGTTATCTATGGCTACACCTTC,CASSASAVIYGYTF
TRBJ2-1,-,TRBD1,TRBV10-2,TGTGCCAGCAGTGAGTCGGGGACAGGCCGATACAATGAGCAGTTCTTC,CASSESGTGRYNEQFF
TRBJ2-7,once,-,TRBV27,TGTGCCAGCAGTTTAGACAGGTTTACTTTCTACGAGCAGTACTTC,CASSLDRFTFYEQYF
TRBJ1-1,-,-,TRBV19,TGTGCCAGTAGTCAAACGACAGCAAACACTGAAGCTTTCTTT,CASSQTTANTEAFF
TRBJ1-4,-,-,TRBV2,TGTGCCAGCAGTGACGTTCAGGATGGTGAAAAACTGTTTTTT,CASSDVQDGEKLFF
TRBJ1-2,-,-,TRBV6-5,TGTGCCAGCGCCCGGGACTCAAACTATGGCTACACCTTC,CASARDSNYGYTF
TRBJ2-3,-,-,TRBV3-1/TRBV3-2,TGTGCCAGCAGCCAAGCCCAAACAGATACGCAGTATTTT,CASSQAQTDTQYF
TRBJ1-2,-,-,TRBV10-1,TGCGCCAGCAGTGGGGTACAGGGCCATGGCTACACCTTC,CASSGVQGHGYTF
TRBJ1-5,-,-,TRBV21-1,TGTGCCAGCAGCAAAGTGGTAGTCTCGGCAGGGGATAGCAATCAGCCCCAGCATTTT,CASSKVVVSAGDSNQPQHF
TRBJ1-5,once,-,TRBV15,TGTGCCACCAGCCCAGGGCGGTCGGAACAGCCCCAGCATTTT,CATSPGRSEQPQHF
TRBJ1-1,-,-,TRBV29-1,TGCAGCGTTGAAGAGGGTGGGCCCTCCCATATCGTGTTT,CSVEEGGPSHIVF
TRBJ1-3,-,-,TRBV5-1,TGCGCCAGCAGCTTCCCCACAGACTCTGGAAACACCATATATTTT,CASSFPTDSGNTIYF
TRBJ2-1,-,-,TRBV30,TGTGCCTGGAGCGCTATCCTACCCTACAATGAGCAGTTCTTC,CAWSAILPYNEQFF
TRBJ1-4,once,-,TRBV20-1,TGCAGTGCTAGTTTAGTAGCGAATGAAAAACTGTTTTTT,CSASLVANEKLFF
TRBJ1-4,-,-,TRBV20-1,TGCAGTGCTAGTGCTGGAGCAGGGGAGTTAGCAACTAATGAAAAACTGTTTTTT,CSASAGAGELATNEKLFF
TRBJ1-2,-,-,TRBV28,TGTGCCAGCAGTCCTCCCCCAGGTTACTATGGCTACACCTTC,CASSPPPGYYGYTF
TRBJ2-7,once,TRBD1,TRBV27,TGTGCCAGCAGTTTAGGCCCCGCCAGGGGGTACGAGCAGTACTTC,CASSLGPARGYEQYF
TRBJ2-1,few,TRBD2,TRBV7-3,TGTGCCAGCAGCTCCCGACTAGCGGGTGATTACAATGAGCAGTTCTTC,CASSSRLAGDYNEQFF
TRBJ1-1,-,-,TRBV9,TGTGCCAGCAGCGGGCGGGCAAACACTGAAGCTTTCTTT,CASSGRANTEAFF
TRBJ2-1,-,TRBD2,TRBV28,TGTGCCAGCAGCTCCGGGACTAGCGGGATTTATGAGCAGTTCTTC,CASSSGTSGIYEQFF
TRBJ1-6,-,-,TRBV20-1,TGCAGTGCTAGTGGGGCCAGGGATTCACCCCTCCACTTT,CSASGARDSPLHF